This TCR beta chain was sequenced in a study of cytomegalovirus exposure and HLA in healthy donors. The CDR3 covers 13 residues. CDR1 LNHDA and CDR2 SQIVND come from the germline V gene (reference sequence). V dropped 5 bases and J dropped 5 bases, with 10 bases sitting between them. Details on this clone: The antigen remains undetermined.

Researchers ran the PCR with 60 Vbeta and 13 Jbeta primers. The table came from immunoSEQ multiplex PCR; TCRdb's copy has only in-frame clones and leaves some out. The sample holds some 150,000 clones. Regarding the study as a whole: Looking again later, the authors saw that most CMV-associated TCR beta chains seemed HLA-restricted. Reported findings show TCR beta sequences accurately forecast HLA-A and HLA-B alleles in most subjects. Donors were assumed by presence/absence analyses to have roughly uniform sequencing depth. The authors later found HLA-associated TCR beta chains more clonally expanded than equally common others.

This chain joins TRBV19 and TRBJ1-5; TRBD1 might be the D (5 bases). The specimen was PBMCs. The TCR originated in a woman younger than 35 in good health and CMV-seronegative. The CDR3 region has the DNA TGTGCCAGTAGTGTGACCAGGGATCAGCCCCAGCATTTT. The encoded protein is CASSVTRDQPQHF.